This T cell receptor beta chain originates from a study of cytomegalovirus exposure and HLA in healthy donors. Study-wide results and limits: What a later analysis reportedly showed was that an Asian-associated ancestry cluster had fewer N-insertions than the 666-donor mean. A later examination showed that TCR association rates differed by HLA locus, with DRB1 most and HLA-C fewest. Reports indicate that TCR beta sequences accurately predicted the HLA-A and HLA-B alleles of most subjects.

As to this clone: Its antigen is still unknown.

Primers: 60 Vbeta forward and 13 Jbeta reverse. Only in-frame clones appear in the TCRdb table, and some are missing; sequencing was by immunoSEQ multiplex PCR. The sample shows 90,000 to 120,000 clones, 79% of them seen only once. The specimen was PBMCs. The clonotype was recovered from a female donor in good health and CMV-seropositive.

The CDR3 DNA is TGTGCCAGCAGCCCGCGGGGACGGACAGGGACAAATAATTCACCCCTCCACTTT. Translated: CASSPRGRTGTNNSPLHF. The chain is built from TRBV7-8 and TRBJ1-6; 8 positions match TRBD1. Germline loops: CDR1 SGHVS, CDR2 FQNEAQ. V lost 5 bases, J lost 5 bases, and 14 bases stayed unmatched. The CDR3 contains 18 residues.